A single sample is the source of the 13 T cell receptor beta chains below, sequenced in a study of T cell changes during pregnancy in multiple sclerosis (dated by TCRdb to between 2018 and 2020). The library was generated by the immunoSEQ multiplex PCR assay. TCRdb re-hosts the immuneACCESS table, in-frame sequences only. Its copies lack some clones; in the studies checked, an unresolved V gene accounts for under half of them, and the cause for the rest is not known. The sample table lists some 60,000 clones, 93% of them with a count of one. The ten largest clones add up to under 2% of the sample. Sequenced here: peripheral blood, sampled after pregnancy. These receptors came from a female donor with multiple sclerosis, enrolled in a pregnancy study.

The chain recombines TRBV13 with TRBJ2-7; 10 bases map to TRBD2. The J segment lost 6 bases and the V segment lost 2 bases, leaving 19 bases of the junction unmatched. Germline lookup yields CDR1 PRHDT and CDR2 FYEKMQ (reference sequence). The CDR3 loop spans 19 amino acids. The CDR3 loop reads CASSLSGGRASGSASEQYF. The CDR3 DNA sequence: TGTGCCAGCAGCTTATCGGGGGGGAGGGCTAGCGGGAGCGCCTCCGAGCAGTACTTC. The full variable domain, in which reference TRBV13 and TRBJ2-7 provide the parts outside the CDR3, is AAGVIQSPRHLIKEKRETATLKCYPIPRHDTVYWYQQGPGQDPQFLISFYEKMQSDKGSIPDRFSAQQFSDYHSELNMSSLELGDSALYFCASSLSGGRASGSASEQYFGPGTRLTVT.

This clone was observed once. J is TRBJ2-3 and V is TRBV7-9; no definite D call. V lost 1 base, J lost 1 base, and 6 bases lay in between. The V gene's germline CDR1 is SEHNR and CDR2 FQNEAQ (reference sequence). The CDR3 runs to 14 residues. The CDR3 loop is CASSLGLGTDTQYF. CDR3 nucleotide sequence: TGTGCCAGCAGCTTAGGACTCGGCACAGATACGCAGTATTTT.

The rearrangement links TRBV7-6 to TRBJ2-1; weak D call: TRBD2 (5 bases). CDR3 length equals 12 residues. V lost 5 bases to trimming and J lost 10 bases, with 12 bases between them. Germline values: CDR1 SGHVS, CDR2 FNYEAQ. The CDR3 loop reads CASSPSPAEQFF. In DNA form, the CDR3 reads TGTGCCAGCAGCCCTAGCCCCGCGGAGCAGTTCTTC.

The genes are TRBV7-9 and TRBJ2-7; D is possibly TRBD1 (5 bases). V was clipped by 5 bases and J by 6 bases, with 17 bases between them. This CDR3 is 14 amino acids long. Germline V lookup: CDR1 SEHNR, CDR2 FQNEAQ (reference sequence). CDR3 DNA sequence: TGTGCCAGCAGCCAAGTCGACAGACCGGTCGAGCAGTACTTC. This translates into CASSQVDRPVEQYF.

The V gene is TRBV10-3, the J gene TRBJ2-5; D perhaps matches TRBD1 (6 bases). The V and J ends lost 5 bases and 1 base respectively, with 14 bases between them. Germline CDR1 reads ENHRY; CDR2 reads SYGVKD. This CDR3 has 15 amino acids. The CDR3 sequence is CAISRRTEIQETQYF. CDR3 nucleotide sequence: TGTGCCATCAGTCGTCGGACAGAAATCCAAGAGACCCAGTACTTC.

The genes are TRBV19 and TRBJ2-3, with 9 bases lining up with TRBD2. Germline V CDR1 and CDR2: LNHDA, SQIVND (reference sequence). Trimming cost V 6 bases and J 4 bases; bases outside gene matches: 14. The CDR3 loop spans 17 amino acids. The CDR3 DNA reads as TGTGCCAGTAGGGGGTTTTCTAGCGGGAAAGTTGCAGATACGCAGTATTTT. Protein product: CASRGFSSGKVADTQYF.

The chain links TRBV6-1 to TRBJ2-7; 8 bases match TRBD2. This CDR3 region has 15 residues. CDR1 MNHNS and CDR2 SASEGT come from the germline V gene. V lost 3 bases to trimming and J lost 1 base; unmatched junction nucleotides: 5. The CDR3 coding sequence is TGTGCCAGCAGTGACCGGGGCGGGAGGTCCTACGAGCAGTACTTC. Its protein is CASSDRGGRSYEQYF.

This rearrangement joins TRBV10-3 to TRBJ2-7; D possibly corresponds to TRBD2 (6 bases). Per germline, CDR1 ENHRY and CDR2 SYGVKD. Trimming removed 5 bases from V and 4 bases from J, with 15 bases in between. The CDR3 has 14 residues. The DNA for the CDR3 is TGTGCCATCAGTCTACTCTTGGAGGGATACGAGCAGTACTTC. Residues: CAISLLLEGYEQYF.

V is TRBV28 and J is TRBJ2-1; D may be TRBD2 (5 bases). Trimming removed 7 bases at V and 5 bases at J, with 12 bases between. There are 13 residues in the CDR3. Per the germline V gene, CDR1 is MDHEN and CDR2 is SYDVKM. The CDR3: CASMEANNNEQFF. CDR3 nucleotide sequence: TGTGCCAGCATGGAGGCCAACAACAATGAGCAGTTCTTC.

The chain is built from TRBV2 and TRBJ2-2; 9 bases are shared with TRBD1. V lost 0 bases, J lost 6 bases, and 5 bases stayed unmatched. The CDR3 is 16 amino acids. Per the germline V gene, CDR1 is SNHLY and CDR2 is FYNNEI. In nucleotides, the CDR3 is TGTGCCAGCAGTGAAGCGGGACAGGGATCGTCCGGGGAGCTGTTTTTT. It encodes CASSEAGQGSSGELFF.

The V call is TRBV10-3, the J call TRBJ2-3; unclear D gene. Trimming cost V 0 bases and J 4 bases, with 8 bases left between them. The germline gives CDR1 ENHRY, CDR2 SYGVKD. The CDR3 is made up of 14 amino acids. CDR3 in DNA: TGTGCCATCAGTGAGTCTGTGGAGTCAGATACGCAGTATTTT. It yields the protein CAISESVESDTQYF.

This clone was seen a few times. This chain uses TRBV19 with TRBJ1-1, with TRBD1 matching 9 bases. The CDR3 contains 14 residues. Germline CDR1 LNHDA, CDR2 SQIVND (reference sequence). The junction had 6 bases not matched to a gene; V was cut back by 6 bases and J by 4 bases. The CDR3 region is CASSSGTGSTEAFF. The CDR3 DNA is TGTGCCAGTAGCTCCGGGACAGGGAGCACTGAAGCTTTCTTT.

The chain has TRBV19 and TRBJ1-5; D unresolved. The germline V gene has CDR1 LNHDA and CDR2 SQIVND (reference sequence). This CDR3 region has 14 residues. The V end lost 0 bases, the J end lost 7 bases, and 10 bases lay between the germline ends. The DNA of the CDR3 is TGTGCCAGTAGTATAGATTACGGGAACCAGCCCCAGCATTTT. It encodes CASSIDYGNQPQHF. Combining the CDR3 with reference TRBV19 and TRBJ1-5 gives the whole variable domain DGGITQSPKYLFRKEGQNVTLSCEQNLNHDAMYWYRQDPGQGLRLIYYSQIVNDFQKGDIAEGYSVSREKKESFPLTVTSAQKNPTAFYLCASSIDYGNQPQHFGDGTRLSIL.